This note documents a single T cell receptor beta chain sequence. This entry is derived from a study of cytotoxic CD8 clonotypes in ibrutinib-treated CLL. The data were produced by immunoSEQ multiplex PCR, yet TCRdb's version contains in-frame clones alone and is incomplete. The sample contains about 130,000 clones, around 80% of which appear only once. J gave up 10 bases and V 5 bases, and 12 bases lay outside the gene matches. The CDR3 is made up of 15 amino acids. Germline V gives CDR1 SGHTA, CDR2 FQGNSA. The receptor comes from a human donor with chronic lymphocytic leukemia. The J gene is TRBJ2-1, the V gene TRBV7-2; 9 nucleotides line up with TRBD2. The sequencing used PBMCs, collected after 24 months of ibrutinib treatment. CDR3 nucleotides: TGTGCCAGCAGCCCCCAGGCGGGGGGGCAAGGAGAGCAGTTCTTC. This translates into CASSPQAGGQGEQFF.